Only one count was recorded for the clone carrying this TCR beta chain. With survey level as its setting, the immunoSEQ assay was v3.0. Produced via immunoSEQ multiplex PCR; TCRdb's table is partial and in-frame only. The data contain fewer than 40,000 clones, about 94% of them singletons. The germline CDR1 and CDR2 sequences are MNHEY and SVGAGI. Between the trimmed V and J ends, which lost 2 bases and 1 base, there was a span of 6 bases. The CDR3 has 14 residues. The data were taken from a study of long-term antiretroviral therapy in people with HIV. Every specimen held between roughly 1-11 million cryopreserved PBMC. These were thawed and washed before DNA extraction.

Specimen: unsorted PBMCs, collected around 5 years after starting antiretroviral therapy. The chain has TRBV6-5 and TRBJ1-5; perhaps TRBD1 as D (5 bases). This clonotype originated in a woman aged 45-60 years with HIV. The CDR3 spells CASSYRDSNQPQHF. The CDR3 bases are TGTGCCAGCAGTTACCGGGACAGCAATCAGCCCCAGCATTTT.